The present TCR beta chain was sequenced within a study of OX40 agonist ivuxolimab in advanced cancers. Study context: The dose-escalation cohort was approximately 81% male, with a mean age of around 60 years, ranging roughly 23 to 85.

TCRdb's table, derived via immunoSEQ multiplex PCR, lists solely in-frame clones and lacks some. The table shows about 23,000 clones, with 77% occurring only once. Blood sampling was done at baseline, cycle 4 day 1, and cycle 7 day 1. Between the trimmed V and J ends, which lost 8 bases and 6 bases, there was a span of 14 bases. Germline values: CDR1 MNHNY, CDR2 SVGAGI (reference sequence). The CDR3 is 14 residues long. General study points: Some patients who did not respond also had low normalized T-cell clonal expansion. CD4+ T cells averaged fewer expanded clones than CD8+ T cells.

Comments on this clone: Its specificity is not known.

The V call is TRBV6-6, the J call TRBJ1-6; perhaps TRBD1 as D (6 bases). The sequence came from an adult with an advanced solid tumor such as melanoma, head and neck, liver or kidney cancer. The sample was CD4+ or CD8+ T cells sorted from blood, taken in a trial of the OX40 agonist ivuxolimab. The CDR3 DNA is TGTGCCAGCCGGGAGGGGGGGCTTAATTCACCCCTCCACTTT. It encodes CASREGGLNSPLHF.